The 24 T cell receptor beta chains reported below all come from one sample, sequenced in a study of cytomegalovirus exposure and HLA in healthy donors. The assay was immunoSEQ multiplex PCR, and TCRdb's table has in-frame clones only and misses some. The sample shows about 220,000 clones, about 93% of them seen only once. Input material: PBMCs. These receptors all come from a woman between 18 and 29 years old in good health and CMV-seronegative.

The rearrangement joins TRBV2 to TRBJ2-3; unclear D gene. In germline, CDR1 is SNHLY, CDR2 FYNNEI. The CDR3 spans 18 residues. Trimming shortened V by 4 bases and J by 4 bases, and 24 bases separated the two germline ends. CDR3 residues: CASSAQRLSAVPPDTQYF. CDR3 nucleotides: TGTGCCAGCAGTGCTCAGCGTTTGAGCGCGGTCCCCCCAGATACGCAGTATTTT.

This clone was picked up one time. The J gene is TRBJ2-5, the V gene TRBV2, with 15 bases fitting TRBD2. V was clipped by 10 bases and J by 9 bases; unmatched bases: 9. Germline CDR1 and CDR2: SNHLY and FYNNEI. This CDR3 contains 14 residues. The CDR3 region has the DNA TGTGCCACCAGGACTAGCGGGAGGGGCACGGCCCAGTACTTC. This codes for CATRTSGRGTAQYF.

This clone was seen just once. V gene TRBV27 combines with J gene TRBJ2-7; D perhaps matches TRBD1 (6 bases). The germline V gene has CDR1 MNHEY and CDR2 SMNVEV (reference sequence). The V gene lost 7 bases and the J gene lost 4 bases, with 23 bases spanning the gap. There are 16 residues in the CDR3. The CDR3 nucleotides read TGTGCCAGCAAATCCACCAAGGTGGACAGAACATACGAGCAGTACTTC. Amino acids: CASKSTKVDRTYEQYF.

CDR3 sequence: CATSRGLAGSQETQYF. CDR3 DNA sequence: TGCGCCACTTCCCGGGGACTAGCGGGCTCCCAAGAGACCCAGTACTTC. The chain uses TRBV10-1 and TRBJ2-5; 12 bases are a match to TRBD2. The V and J ends lost 10 bases and 1 base, in that order; junction bases with no gene match: 10. The germline gives CDR1 WNHNN, CDR2 SYGVQD (reference sequence). The CDR3 contains 16 residues.

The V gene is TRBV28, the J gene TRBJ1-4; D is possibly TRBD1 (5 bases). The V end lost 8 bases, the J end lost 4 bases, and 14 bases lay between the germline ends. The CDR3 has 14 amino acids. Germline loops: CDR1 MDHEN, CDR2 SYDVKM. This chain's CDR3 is CASWGRSVNEKLFF. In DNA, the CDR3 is TGTGCCAGCTGGGGCCGCAGCGTTAATGAAAAACTGTTTTTT.

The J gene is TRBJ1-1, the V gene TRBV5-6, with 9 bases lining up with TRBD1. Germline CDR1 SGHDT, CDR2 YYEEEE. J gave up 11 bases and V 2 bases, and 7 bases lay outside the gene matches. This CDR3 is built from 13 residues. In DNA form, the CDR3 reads TGTGCCAGCAGCTTAGGGGACAGGGTAGGGGCTTTCTTT. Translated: CASSLGDRVGAFF.

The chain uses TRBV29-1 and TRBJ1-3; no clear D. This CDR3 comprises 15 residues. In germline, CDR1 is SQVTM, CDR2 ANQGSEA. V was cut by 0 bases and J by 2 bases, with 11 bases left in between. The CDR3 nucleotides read TGCAGCGTTGAAGATCTCCGGGGTCCTGGAAACACCATATATTTT. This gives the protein CSVEDLRGPGNTIYF.

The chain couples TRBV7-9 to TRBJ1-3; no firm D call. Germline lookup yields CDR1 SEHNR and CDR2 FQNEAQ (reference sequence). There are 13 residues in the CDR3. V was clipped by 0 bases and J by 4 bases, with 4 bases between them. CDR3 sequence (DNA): TGTGCCAGCAGCTTAGCGGAGGGAAACACCATATATTTT. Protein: CASSLAEGNTIYF.

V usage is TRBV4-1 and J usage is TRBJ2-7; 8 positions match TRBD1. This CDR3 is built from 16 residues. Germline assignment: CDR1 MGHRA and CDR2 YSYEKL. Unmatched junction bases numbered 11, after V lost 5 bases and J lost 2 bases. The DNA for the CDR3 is TGCGCCAGCAGCTCCCTGGGTGAGGACAGGGCCTACGAGCAGTACTTC. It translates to CASSSLGEDRAYEQYF.

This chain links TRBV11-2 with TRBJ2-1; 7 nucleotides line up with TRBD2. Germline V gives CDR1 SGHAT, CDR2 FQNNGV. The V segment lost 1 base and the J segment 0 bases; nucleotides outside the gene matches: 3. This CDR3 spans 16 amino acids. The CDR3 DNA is TGTGCCAGCAGCTTAGGGGTAGCGGGCTCCTACAATGAGCAGTTCTTC. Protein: CASSLGVAGSYNEQFF.

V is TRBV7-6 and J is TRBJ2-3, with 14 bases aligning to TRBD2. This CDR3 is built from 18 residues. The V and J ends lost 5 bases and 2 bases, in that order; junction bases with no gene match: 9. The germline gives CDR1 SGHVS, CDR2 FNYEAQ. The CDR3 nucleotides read TGTGCCAGCAGCACCGGACTAGCGGGAGGTTCAATCACAGATACGCAGTATTTT. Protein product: CASSTGLAGGSITDTQYF.

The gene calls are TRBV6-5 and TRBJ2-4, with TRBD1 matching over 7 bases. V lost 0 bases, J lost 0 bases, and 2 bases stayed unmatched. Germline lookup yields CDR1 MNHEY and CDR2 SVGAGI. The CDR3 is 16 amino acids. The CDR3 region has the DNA TGTGCCAGCAGTTACTCCCAGGGGGTAGCCAAAAACATTCAGTACTTC. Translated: CASSYSQGVAKNIQYF.

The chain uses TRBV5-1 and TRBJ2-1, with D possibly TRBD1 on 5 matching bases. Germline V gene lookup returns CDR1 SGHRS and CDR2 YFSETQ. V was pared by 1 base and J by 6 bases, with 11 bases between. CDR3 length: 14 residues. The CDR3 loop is CASSLSRVGNEQFF. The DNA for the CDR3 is TGCGCCAGCAGCTTGTCCAGGGTAGGCAATGAGCAGTTCTTC. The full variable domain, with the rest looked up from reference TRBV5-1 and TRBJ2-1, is KAGVTQTPRYLIKTRGQQVTLSCSPISGHRSVSWYQQTPGQGLQFLFEYFSETQRNKGNFPGRFSGRQFSNSRSEMNVSTLELGDSALYLCASSLSRVGNEQFFGPGTRLTVL.

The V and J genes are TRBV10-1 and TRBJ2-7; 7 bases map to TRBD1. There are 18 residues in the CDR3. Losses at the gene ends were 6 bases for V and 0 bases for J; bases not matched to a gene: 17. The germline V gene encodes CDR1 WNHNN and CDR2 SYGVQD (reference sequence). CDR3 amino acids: CASSRTIPTRDSSYEQYF. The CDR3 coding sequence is TGCGCCAGCAGCCGAACGATACCCACCCGGGACAGCTCCTACGAGCAGTACTTC.

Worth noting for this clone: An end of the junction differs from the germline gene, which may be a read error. CDR3 protein: CASSLGGRTARLLF. The CDR3 region has the DNA TGCGCCAGCAGCTTGGGTGGCAGAACCGCCAGGCTCCTTTTT. V and J are TRBV5-1 and TRBJ1-3; D unclear. Germline V gene data show CDR1 as SGHRS and CDR2 as YFSETQ. The CDR3 totals 14 residues.

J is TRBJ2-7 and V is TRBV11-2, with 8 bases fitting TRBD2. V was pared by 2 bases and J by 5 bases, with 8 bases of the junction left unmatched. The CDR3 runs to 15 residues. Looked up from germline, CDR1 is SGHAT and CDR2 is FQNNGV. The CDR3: CASSLIGTSADEQYF. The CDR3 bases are TGTGCCAGCAGCTTAATTGGGACTAGTGCGGACGAGCAGTACTTC. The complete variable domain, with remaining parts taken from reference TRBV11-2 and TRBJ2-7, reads EAGVAQSPRYKIIEKRQSVAFWCNPISGHATLYWYQQILGQGPKLLIQFQNNGVVDDSQLPKDRFSAERLKGVDSTLKIQPAKLEDSAVYLCASSLIGTSADEQYFGPGTRLTVT.

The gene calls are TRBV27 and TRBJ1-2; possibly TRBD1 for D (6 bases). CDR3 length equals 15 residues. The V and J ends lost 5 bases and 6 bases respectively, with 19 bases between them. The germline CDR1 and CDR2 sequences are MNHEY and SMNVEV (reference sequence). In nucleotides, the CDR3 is TGTGCCAGCAGTCCCCGCCCTTACAGGGTTCATGGCTACACCTTC. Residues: CASSPRPYRVHGYTF.

The CDR3 DNA reads TGTGCCAGCAGCTCACCGAACGACAGGGAAGATGGAAACATTCAGTACTTC. The encoded protein is CASSSPNDREDGNIQYF. This chain links TRBV7-6 with TRBJ2-4, with 7 bases matching TRBD1. Germline V gene lookup returns CDR1 SGHVS and CDR2 FNYEAQ. V dropped 4 bases and J dropped 6; count of bases not matched to a gene: 15. The CDR3 covers 17 residues.

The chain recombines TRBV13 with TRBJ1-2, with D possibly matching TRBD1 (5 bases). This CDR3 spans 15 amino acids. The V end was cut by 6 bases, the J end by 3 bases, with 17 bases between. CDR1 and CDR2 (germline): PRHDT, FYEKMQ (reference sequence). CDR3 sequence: CASRTMGRIDYGYTF. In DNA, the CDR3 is TGTGCCAGCAGAACAATGGGGCGGATTGACTATGGCTACACCTTC.

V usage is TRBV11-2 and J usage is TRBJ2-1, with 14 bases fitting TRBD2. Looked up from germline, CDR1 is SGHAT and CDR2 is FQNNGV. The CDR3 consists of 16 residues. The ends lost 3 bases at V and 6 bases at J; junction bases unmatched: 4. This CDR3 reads CASSFGTSGSLNEQFF. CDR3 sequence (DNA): TGTGCCAGCAGCTTTGGGACTAGCGGGAGTCTCAATGAGCAGTTCTTC.

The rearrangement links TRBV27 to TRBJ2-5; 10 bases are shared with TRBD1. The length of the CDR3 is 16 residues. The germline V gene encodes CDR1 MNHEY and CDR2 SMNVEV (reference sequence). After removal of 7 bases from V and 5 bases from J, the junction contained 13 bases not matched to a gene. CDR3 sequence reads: CASTPPTTGGMETQYF. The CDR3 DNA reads TGTGCCAGCACACCCCCTACGACAGGGGGCATGGAGACCCAGTACTTC.

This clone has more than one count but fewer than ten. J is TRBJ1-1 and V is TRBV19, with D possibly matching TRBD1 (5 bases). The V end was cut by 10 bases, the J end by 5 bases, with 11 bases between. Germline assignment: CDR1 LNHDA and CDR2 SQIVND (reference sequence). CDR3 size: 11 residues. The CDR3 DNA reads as TGTGCCACTTATCGGGGGACTGAAGCTTTCTTT. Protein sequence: CATYRGTEAFF. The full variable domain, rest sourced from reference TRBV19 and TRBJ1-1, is DGGITQSPKYLFRKEGQNVTLSCEQNLNHDAMYWYRQDPGQGLRLIYYSQIVNDFQKGDIAEGYSVSREKKESFPLTVTSAQKNPTAFYLCATYRGTEAFFGQGTRLTVV.

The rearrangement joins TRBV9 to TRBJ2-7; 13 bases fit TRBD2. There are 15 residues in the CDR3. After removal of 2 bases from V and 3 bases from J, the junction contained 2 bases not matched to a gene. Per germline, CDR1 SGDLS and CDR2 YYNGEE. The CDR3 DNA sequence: TGTGCCAGCAGCGTGGGACTAGCGGGAATCTACGAGCAGTACTTC. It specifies CASSVGLAGIYEQYF.

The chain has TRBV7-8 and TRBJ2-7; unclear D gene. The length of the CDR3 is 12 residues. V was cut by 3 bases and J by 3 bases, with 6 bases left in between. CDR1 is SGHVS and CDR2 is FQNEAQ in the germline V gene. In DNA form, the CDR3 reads TGTGCCAGCAGCTTCACAATCTACGAGCAGTACTTC. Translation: CASSFTIYEQYF.